The 4 T cell receptor beta chains listed next were all sequenced from one sample in a study of monozygotic twins with inflammatory bowel disease. TCRdb reanalyzed the 5' RACE reads, giving one entry per CDR3 protein sequence and no DNA. The specimen's table records around 230,000 distinct CDR3 sequences. Material: blood. The receptors shown here come from a human donor with ulcerative colitis or Crohn's disease, or a healthy co-twin of an affected twin (not recorded which).

The chain recombines TRBV29-1 with TRBJ2-1. Germline CDR1 is SQVTM and CDR2 is ANQGSEA. The CDR3 sequence is 13 residues long. The CDR3 sequence: CSVEGGSYNEQFF.

The CDR3 here is CASSSGQVTDTQYF. The chain is built from TRBV18 and TRBJ2-3; TCRdb designates TRBD1, a call that cannot be tested without DNA. The CDR3 is made up of 14 amino acids. Germline V gives CDR1 KGHSH, CDR2 LQKENI.

CDR3 sequence: CSADTSTDTQYF. The gene calls are TRBV20-1 and TRBJ2-3; TCRdb outputs TRBD1, but without DNA this stays unchecked. The germline V gene encodes CDR1 DFQATT and CDR2 SNEGSKA (reference sequence). The CDR3 is made up of 12 amino acids.

The rearrangement links TRBV29-1 to TRBJ2-7. The CDR3 loop spans 11 amino acids. Germline V gives CDR1 SQVTM, CDR2 ANQGSEA. Here the CDR3 reads CSARHAYEQYF.